This paragraph reports one T cell receptor (beta chain). This sample is part of a study of blood T cell repertoires in COVID-19. In the study overall: From the United States, Italy and Spain came samples of acute and convalescent COVID-19. PBMCs, B-cell-depleted T cells, or T cells provided the cDNA or gDNA that made up the material.

This CDR3 is built from 12 residues. The germline gives CDR1 GTSNPN, CDR2 SVGIG (reference sequence). V gave up 5 bases and J gave up 5 bases; unmatched junction bases: 4. Patients of the Seattle cohort, enrolled during active infection, were followed longitudinally. Authors' methods: Amplification with reference gene primers provided the estimates of nucleated cell counts. Libraries were prepared by immunoSEQ multiplex PCR; TCRdb keeps only in-frame clonotypes and omits some of them. V, J and clone size were drawn from that table, and D and trimming were deduced from the DNA. The profile covers 300,000 to 450,000 clones, with around 90% appearing a single time and roughly 3.9% taken by the ten largest.

The origin of this receptor is an older woman with COVID-19, enrolled during active disease. The sequenced sample was peripheral blood. The chain carries TRBV30 and TRBJ1-1; 8 bases line up with TRBD1. The DNA for the CDR3 is TGTGCCTGGGGACAGGGATGGACTGAAGCTTTCTTT. Translation gives CAWGQGWTEAFF.